The table lists the clone carrying this TCR beta chain with many counts. Germline assignment: CDR1 SGHRS and CDR2 YFSETQ. The V and J ends lost 3 bases and 4 bases, in that order; junction bases with no gene match: 5. The CDR3 runs 15 residues. This sample stems from a study of identical twins. Using its own MiXCR run on the 5' RACE reads, TCRdb lists one record per CDR3 protein. This sample carries fewer than 450,000 distinct CDR3 sequences, 8.5% to 10% of them seen once, and the ten largest clones take roughly 8.9%. Sequencing was performed on naive T cells sorted from blood. The sequence came from a woman aged 50 to 60 in good health. This chain uses TRBV5-1 with TRBJ2-1, with 9 bases identical to TRBD2. The DNA for the CDR3 is TGCGCCAGCAGCTCCATCGCGGGAGGGTACAATGAGCAGTTCTTC. Translation: CASSSIAGGYNEQFF.